This T cell receptor beta chain was captured by sequencing in a study of response to subunit inactivated influenza vaccine. The CDR3 runs 12 residues. J gave up 7 bases and V 3 bases, and 3 bases lay outside the gene matches. MiXCR, applied by TCRdb to the RT-PCR reads, yields one record per CDR3 protein. The sample shows about half a million distinct CDR3 sequences, over 25% of them seen only once. The chain recombines TRBV12-3 or TRBV12-4 with TRBJ2-7, with 7 bases identical to TRBD1. The source was CD4+ T cells sorted from PBMCs, collected roughly 5 days after vaccination. This TCR came from a man aged 50-60 years who received an inactivated influenza vaccine. CDR3 protein: CASSFDREEQYF. CDR3 DNA: TGTGCCAGCAGTTTTGACAGGGAAGAGCAGTACTTC.